At least ten counts were recorded for the clone carrying this TCR beta chain. TCRdb passed the 5' RACE reads through MiXCR, listing each CDR3 protein once. The sample holds tens of thousands of distinct CDR3 sequences, 3.9% seen once. The CDR3 is 14 amino acids. Trimming took 2 bases from V and 4 from J, leaving 11 bases between them. CDR1 is MNHEY and CDR2 is SVGEGT in the germline V gene. This entry belongs to a study of early T cells in non-severe SARS-CoV-2 infection. This TCR was recovered from an adult who was a healthcare worker with PCR-confirmed SARS-CoV-2 infection or an uninfected control (not recorded which). V and J are TRBV6-2 or TRBV6-3 and TRBJ1-1; D is ambiguous. Sequencing was performed on whole blood. The chain's CDR3 is CASSYGGLSTEAFF. The CDR3 nucleotides are TGTGCCAGCAGTTACGGAGGTTTGAGCACTGAAGCTTTCTTT.